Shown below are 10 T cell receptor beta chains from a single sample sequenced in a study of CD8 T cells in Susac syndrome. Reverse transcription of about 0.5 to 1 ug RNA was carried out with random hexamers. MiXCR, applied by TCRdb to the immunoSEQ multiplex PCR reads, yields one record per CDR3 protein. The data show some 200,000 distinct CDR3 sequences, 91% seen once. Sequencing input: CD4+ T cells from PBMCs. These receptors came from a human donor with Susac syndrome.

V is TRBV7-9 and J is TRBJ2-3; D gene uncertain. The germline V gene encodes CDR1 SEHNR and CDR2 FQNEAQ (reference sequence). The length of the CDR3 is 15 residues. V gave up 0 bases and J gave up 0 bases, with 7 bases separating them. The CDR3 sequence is CASSLAAPSTDTQYF. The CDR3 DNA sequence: TGTGCCAGCAGCTTAGCAGCGCCTAGCACAGATACGCAGTATTTT.

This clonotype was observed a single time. CDR3 in DNA: TGTGCCACCAGTGATGTCCAGGGCTACGAGCAGTACTTC. Protein sequence: CATSDVQGYEQYF. This chain joins TRBV24-1 and TRBJ2-7, with D possibly being TRBD1 (5 bases). This CDR3 contains 13 residues. Trimming left V 3 bases short and J 3 bases short, with 8 bases between. Germline CDR1 KGHDR, CDR2 SFDVKD.

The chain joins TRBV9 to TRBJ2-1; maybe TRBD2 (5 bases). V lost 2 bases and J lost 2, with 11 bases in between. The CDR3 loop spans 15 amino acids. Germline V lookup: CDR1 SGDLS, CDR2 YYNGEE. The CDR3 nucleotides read TGTGCCAGCAGCGTGGCGGGTGCGGCCTACAATGAGCAGTTCTTC. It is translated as CASSVAGAAYNEQFF. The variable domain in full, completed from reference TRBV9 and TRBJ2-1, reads DSGVTQTPKHLITATGQRVTLRCSPRSGDLSVYWYQQSLDQGLQFLIQYYNGEERAKGNILERFSAQQFPDLHSELNLSSLELGDSALYFCASSVAGAAYNEQFFGPGTRLTVL.

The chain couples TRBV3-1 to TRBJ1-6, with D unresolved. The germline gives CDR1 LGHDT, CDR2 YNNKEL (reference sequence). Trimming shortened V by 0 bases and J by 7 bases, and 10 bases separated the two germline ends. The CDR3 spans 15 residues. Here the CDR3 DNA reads TGTGCCAGCAGCCAAGAATCGCGGGCGAATTCACCCCTCCACTTT. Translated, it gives CASSQESRANSPLHF. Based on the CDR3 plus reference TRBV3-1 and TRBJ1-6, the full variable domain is DTAVSQTPKYLVTQMGNDKSIKCEQNLGHDTMYWYKQDSKKFLKIMFSYNNKELIINETVPNRFSPKSPDKAHLNLHINSLELGDSAVYFCASSQESRANSPLHFGNGTRLTVT.

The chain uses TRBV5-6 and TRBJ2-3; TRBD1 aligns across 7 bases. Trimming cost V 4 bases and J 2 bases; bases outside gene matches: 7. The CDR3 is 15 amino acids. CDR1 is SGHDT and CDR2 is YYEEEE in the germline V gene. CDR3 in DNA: TGTGCCAGCAGCCAACCGACAGGGTTCACAGATACGCAGTATTTT. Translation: CASSQPTGFTDTQYF.

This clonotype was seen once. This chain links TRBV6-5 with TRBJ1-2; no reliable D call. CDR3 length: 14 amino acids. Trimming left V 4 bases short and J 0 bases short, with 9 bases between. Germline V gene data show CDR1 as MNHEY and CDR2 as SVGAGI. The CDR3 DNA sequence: TGTGCCAGCAGTTCCGAGACGGCTAACTATGGCTACACCTTC. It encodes CASSSETANYGYTF.

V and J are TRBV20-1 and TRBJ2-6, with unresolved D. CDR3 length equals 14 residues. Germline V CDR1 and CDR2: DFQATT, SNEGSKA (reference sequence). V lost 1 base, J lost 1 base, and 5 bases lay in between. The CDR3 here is CSARARSGANVLTF. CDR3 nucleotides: TGCAGTGCTAGAGCCAGATCTGGGGCCAACGTCCTGACTTTC.

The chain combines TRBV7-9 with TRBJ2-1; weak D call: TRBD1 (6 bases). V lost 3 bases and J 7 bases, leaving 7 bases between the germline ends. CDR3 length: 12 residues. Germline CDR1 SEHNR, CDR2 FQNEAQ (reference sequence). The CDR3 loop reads CASSFRGNEQFF. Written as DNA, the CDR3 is TGTGCCAGCAGCTTCAGGGGAAATGAGCAGTTCTTC.

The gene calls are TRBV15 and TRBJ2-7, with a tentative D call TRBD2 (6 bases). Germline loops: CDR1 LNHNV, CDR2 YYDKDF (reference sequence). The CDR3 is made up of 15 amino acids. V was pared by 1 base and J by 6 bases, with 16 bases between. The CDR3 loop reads CATSRVGDFLSEQYF. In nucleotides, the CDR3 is TGTGCCACCAGCAGAGTAGGGGACTTTCTTAGCGAGCAGTACTTC.

As DNA, the CDR3 is TGCGCCAGCAGCTTGGAGGTCAGGGTCCACAATGAGCAGTTCTTC. It codes for CASSLEVRVHNEQFF. The J gene is TRBJ2-1, the V gene TRBV5-1; maybe TRBD1 (5 bases). The germline V gene encodes CDR1 SGHRS and CDR2 YFSETQ. The CDR3 is made up of 15 amino acids. With 0 bases removed from V and 5 bases from J, the gap between germline ends came to 12 bases.